This T cell receptor (beta chain) originates from a study of blood T cell repertoires in COVID-19. This CDR3 region has 16 residues. Trimming at V came to 6 bases and at J to 9 bases, leaving 13 bases not matched to a gene. Germline V gives CDR1 MDHEN, CDR2 SYDVKM. Here immunoSEQ multiplex PCR was the method, and the copy in TCRdb shows in-frame clones only, minus some. The table records 200,000 to 250,000 clones, 84% of them present only once. This clone was counted a single time. The sequence was obtained from a woman in her forties or fifties with active or convalescent COVID-19. This rearrangement joins TRBV28 to TRBJ2-1; 11 bases match TRBD2. The sequenced material came from peripheral blood. This CDR3 reads CASSLPHTSGSGEQFF. As DNA, the CDR3 is TGTGCCAGCAGCTTGCCCCACACTAGCGGGAGCGGTGAGCAGTTCTTC. Looking up the rest from reference TRBV28 and TRBJ2-1 gives the full variable domain: DVKVTQSSRYLVKRTGEKVFLECVQDMDHENMFWYRQDPGLGLRLIYFSYDVKMKEKGDIPEGYSVSREKKERFSLILESASTNQTSMYLCASSLPHTSGSGEQFFGPGTRLTVL.